This TCR beta chain was captured in a study of beta chain features in type 1 diabetes. Every participating donor gave one draw, a heparinised blood sample averaging about 100 mL. The sequenced template was cDNA made from the entire isolated RNA. The repertoire was sequenced with immunoSEQ multiplex PCR; TCRdb's copy has only in-frame clones and lacks some. Of roughly 150,000 clones in the sample, under 9.5% were seen once. Germline CDR1 LNHDA, CDR2 SQIVND (reference sequence). This CDR3 has 14 residues. The genes are TRBV19 and TRBJ2-5, with TRBD1 matching 8 bases. Near its end, the DNA agrees better with TRBJ2-7, so the J call may be wrong. The sequenced sample consisted of central memory CD4+ T cells from blood. The clonotype was recovered from a young man in good health. The CDR3 DNA follows: TGTGCCAGTAGTCTAGGACAGGGTTCCTACGAGCAGTACTTC. Protein product: CASSLGQGSYEQYF.